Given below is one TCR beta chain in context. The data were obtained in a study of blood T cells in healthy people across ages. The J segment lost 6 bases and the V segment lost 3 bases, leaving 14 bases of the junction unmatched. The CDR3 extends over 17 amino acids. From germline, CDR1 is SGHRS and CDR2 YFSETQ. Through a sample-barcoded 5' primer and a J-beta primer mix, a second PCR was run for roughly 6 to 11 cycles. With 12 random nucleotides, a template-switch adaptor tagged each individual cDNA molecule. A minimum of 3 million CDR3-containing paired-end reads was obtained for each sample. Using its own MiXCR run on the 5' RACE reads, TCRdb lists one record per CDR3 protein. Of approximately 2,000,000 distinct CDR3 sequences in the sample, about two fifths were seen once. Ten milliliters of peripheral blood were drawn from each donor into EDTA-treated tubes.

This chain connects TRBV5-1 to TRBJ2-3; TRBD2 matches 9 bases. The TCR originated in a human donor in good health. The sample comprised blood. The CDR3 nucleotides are TGCGCCAGCAGCTCAGGGGATAGCGGGGGCCGGGAGGATACGCAGTATTTT. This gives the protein CASSSGDSGGREDTQYF.